These 5 T cell receptor beta chains were all obtained from the same sample, sequenced in a study of shared clonotypes between healthy human individuals. Using immunoSEQ multiplex PCR, the repertoire was profiled, and TCRdb retains in-frame clones only, with some absent. The sample holds about half a million clones, approximately 84% seen once. Sequenced sample: PBMCs. These receptor sequences come from a middle-aged woman in good health. Some clones in this sample may be carry-over from other donors' samples.

The V and J genes are TRBV29-1 and TRBJ1-2; D remains unclear. V lost 4 bases to trimming and J lost 0 bases, with 3 bases between them. Germline CDR1 and CDR2: SQVTM and ANQGSEA. This CDR3 contains 11 residues. The CDR3 sequence is CSVGTNYGYTF. CDR3 nucleotides: TGCAGCGTTGGCACTAACTATGGCTACACCTTC.

The J gene is TRBJ2-5, the V gene TRBV5-1; no clear D gene. CDR1 is SGHRS and CDR2 is YFSETQ in the germline V gene. Trimming shortened V by 0 bases and J by 1 base, and 10 bases separated the two germline ends. This CDR3 contains 15 residues. The CDR3 loop reads CASSLAGVGQETQYF. The CDR3 region has the DNA TGCGCCAGCAGCTTGGCCGGTGTCGGCCAAGAGACCCAGTACTTC. Drawing the rest from reference TRBV5-1 and TRBJ2-5, the complete variable domain is KAGVTQTPRYLIKTRGQQVTLSCSPISGHRSVSWYQQTPGQGLQFLFEYFSETQRNKGNFPGRFSGRQFSNSRSEMNVSTLELGDSALYLCASSLAGVGQETQYFGPGTRLLVL.

This clone was detected only once. V and J are TRBV5-1 and TRBJ2-4, with D possibly TRBD2 on 6 matching bases. The CDR3 runs 15 residues. Looked up from germline, CDR1 is SGHRS and CDR2 is YFSETQ. Trimming took off 0 bases at V and 8 bases at J, with 15 bases between the two ends. The CDR3 spells CASSLGTSYGDIQYF. DNA for the CDR3: TGCGCCAGCAGCTTGGGAACTAGCTATGGGGACATTCAGTACTTC.

Only a few counts were recorded for this clone. The V and J genes are TRBV4-2 and TRBJ1-5; TRBD1 matches at 9 bases. The CDR3 loop spans 15 amino acids. CDR1 is LGHNA and CDR2 is YNFKEQ in the germline V gene. With V trimmed by 0 bases and J by 4 bases, 1 base remained unmatched. CDR3: CASSQDGTGNQPQHF. CDR3 in DNA: TGTGCCAGCAGCCAAGATGGGACAGGGAATCAGCCCCAGCATTTT.

The chain links TRBV7-6 to TRBJ1-3; 8 nucleotides agree with TRBD1. CDR3 size: 14 residues. The germline V gene has CDR1 SGHVS and CDR2 FNYEAQ. V was pared by 5 bases and J by 4 bases, with 4 bases of the junction left unmatched. Written as DNA, the CDR3 is TGTGCCAGCAGCACCGGACAGGGAGGAAACACCATATATTTT. Its protein product is CASSTGQGGNTIYF.